This TCR beta chain stems from a study of OX40 agonist ivuxolimab in advanced cancers. This clone was seen only a few times. This CDR3 has 14 residues. The germline V gene encodes CDR1 SGDLS and CDR2 YYNGEE. V was cut by 0 bases and J by 5 bases, with 12 bases left in between. Clones were sequenced by immunoSEQ multiplex PCR, and TCRdb holds only the in-frame ones, with some missing. The repertoire holds tens of thousands of clones, over 75% seen once, with over 15% in the top ten. The sample was CD4+ or CD8+ T cells sorted from blood, taken in a trial of the OX40 agonist ivuxolimab. The chain employs TRBV9 and TRBJ2-7; D gene uncertain. The sequence came from an adult with an advanced solid tumor such as melanoma, head and neck, liver or kidney cancer. CDR3 in DNA: TGTGCCAGCAGCGTAGATGTGGGTCGGCACGAGCAGTACTTC. Its protein is CASSVDVGRHEQYF.